The clone carrying this TCR beta chain has just a few counts. Via MiXCR, TCRdb re-called the 5' RACE reads, giving one row per CDR3 protein. The sample lists under 1 million distinct CDR3 sequences; about 12% were seen once. The V and J ends lost 6 bases and 8 bases, in that order; junction bases with no gene match: 7. The CDR3 has 15 amino acids. Germline CDR1 and CDR2: ENHRY and SYGVKD. The sample comes from a study of identical twins. This same sample was also taken into another study, of yellow fever vaccine responses in identical twins.

V gene TRBV10-3 combines with J gene TRBJ2-1; TRBD2 matches 13 bases. Material: PBMCs. The receptor's source is a woman aged 18 to 35 in good health. The CDR3 loop reads CAISLLAGGRDEQFF. The CDR3 coding sequence is TGTGCCATCAGCCTACTAGCGGGAGGGCGGGATGAGCAGTTCTTC.